The 21 T cell receptor beta chains in this list originate from one sample, sequenced in a study of CD8 T cells in ankylosing spondylitis. In TCRdb, the 5' RACE reads were re-called with MiXCR into one record per CDR3 protein. The sample lists approximately 220,000 distinct CDR3 sequences; about a quarter were seen once. Sequenced input: blood, either unsorted or a sorted T cell fraction (not recorded which). Source of these receptors: a male donor with ankylosing spondylitis or in good health (not recorded which).

This rearrangement joins TRBV20-1 to TRBJ1-6; weak D call: TRBD1 (5 bases). The V end was cut by 5 bases, the J end by 6 bases, with 20 bases between. CDR1 DFQATT and CDR2 SNEGSKA come from the germline V gene (reference sequence). CDR3 length: 16 residues. The CDR3 coding sequence is TGCAGTGCTCCACCGCCAGGCGGGGGAAGTAATTCACCCCTCCACTTT. Protein: CSAPPPGGGSNSPLHF.

This clonotype came up a few times. This chain joins TRBV29-1 and TRBJ1-1; D call uncertain. The CDR3 length is 11 residues. The ends were cut back, 5 bases at V and 2 bases at J, with 6 bases in the middle. Looked up from germline, CDR1 is SQVTM and CDR2 is ANQGSEA. The chain's CDR3 is CSVNTNTEAFF. DNA of the CDR3: TGCAGCGTTAACACAAACACTGAAGCTTTCTTT.

The table lists this clonotype with many counts. The genes are TRBV7-2 and TRBJ2-5; D is unresolved. V dropped 0 bases and J dropped 3 bases, with 8 bases sitting between them. There are 14 residues in the CDR3. Germline values: CDR1 SGHTA, CDR2 FQGNSA. The CDR3 loop reads CASSLAGMKETQYF. The CDR3 DNA reads as TGTGCCAGCAGCTTAGCGGGAATGAAAGAGACCCAGTACTTC.

The V gene is TRBV5-4, the J gene TRBJ1-2; D might be TRBD1 (6 bases). Deletions cut 4 bases from V and 6 bases from J, with 16 bases between. This CDR3 is built from 14 residues. Germline V lookup: CDR1 SGHNT, CDR2 YYREEE (reference sequence). CDR3: CASSVGQQVDGYTF. The CDR3 nucleotides are TGTGCCAGCAGCGTAGGACAGCAAGTAGATGGCTACACCTTC.

Regarding this clonotype: This may come from a read error, since a much larger clone is one base off. J is TRBJ1-1 and V is TRBV29-1; D ambiguous. The CDR3 totals 12 residues. Germline V gene sequence: CDR1 SQVTM, CDR2 ANQGSEA. Between the trimmed V and J ends, which lost 2 bases and 3 bases, there was a span of 7 bases. CDR3 region: CSVEHTDTEAFF. CDR3 DNA: TGCAGCGTTGAACACACGGACACTGAAGCTTTCTTT.

This clonotype was counted many times. This chain connects TRBV7-2 to TRBJ1-4; 8 nucleotides match TRBD1. The V and J ends lost 4 bases and 3 bases, in that order; junction bases with no gene match: 10. Germline CDR1 is SGHTA and CDR2 is FQGNSA. The CDR3 sequence is 17 residues long. The CDR3 is CASSSRIGTGSNEKLFF. Written as DNA, the CDR3 is TGTGCCAGCAGCTCAAGAATAGGGACAGGCTCTAATGAAAAACTGTTTTTT.

The J gene is TRBJ2-3, the V gene TRBV20-1; 11 nucleotides agree with TRBD2. Looked up from germline, CDR1 is DFQATT and CDR2 is SNEGSKA (reference sequence). The CDR3 spans 12 residues. The V gene end was trimmed by 4 bases and the J gene end by 14 bases; junction bases not matched to a gene: 8. The CDR3 DNA is TGCAGTGCTATCCACCCGGGACTAGCGGCGTATTTT. Its protein is CSAIHPGLAAYF.

This clonotype was picked up many times. CDR3 region: CASSRGGGTGELFF. The CDR3 nucleotides are TGTGCCAGCAGCCGGGGAGGTGGCACCGGGGAGCTGTTTTTT. The chain carries TRBV7-2 and TRBJ2-2; D possibly corresponds to TRBD2 (6 bases). Germline V gene sequence: CDR1 SGHTA, CDR2 FQGNSA. This CDR3 comprises 14 residues. With 5 bases removed from V and 4 bases from J, the gap between germline ends came to 11 bases.

The J gene is TRBJ2-2, the V gene TRBV25-1, with a weak D call TRBD1 (7 bases). This CDR3 region has 14 residues. V dropped 5 bases and J dropped 3 bases, with 10 bases sitting between them. Germline V gene sequence: CDR1 MGHDK, CDR2 SYGVNS. The CDR3, as DNA: TGTGCCAGCAGTTCCAGGGGGGACACCGGGGAGCTGTTTTTT. Its translation: CASSSRGDTGELFF.

In its sample, this clonotype was seen many times. The rearrangement uses TRBV3-1 and TRBJ2-1; 11 bases align to TRBD2. Per germline, CDR1 LGHDT and CDR2 YNNKEL (reference sequence). The CDR3 is 17 residues long. V shed 4 bases and J 7 bases; nucleotides not matched to a gene: 12. In DNA, the CDR3 is TGTGCCAGCAGCCTACGTTATAGCGGGAGGGGGAGAAATGAGCAGTTCTTC. Translated, it gives CASSLRYSGRGRNEQFF.

This chain joins TRBV12-3 or TRBV12-4 and TRBJ2-7; 10 bases align to TRBD2. The CDR3 extends over 15 amino acids. V was clipped by 5 bases and J by 6 bases; unmatched bases: 10. The CDR3 region is CASSPTSGTLSEQYF. The CDR3 DNA is TGTGCCAGCAGTCCAACTAGCGGGACCTTATCCGAGCAGTACTTC.

This clonotype has only one observation. The chain couples TRBV20-1 to TRBJ2-1, with TRBD1 identical over 8 bases. Germline V CDR1 and CDR2: DFQATT, SNEGSKA (reference sequence). This CDR3 is 15 amino acids long. V gave up 6 bases and J gave up 1 base; unmatched junction bases: 8. The CDR3 reads CSARPDRESYNEQFF. DNA of the CDR3: TGCAGTGCAAGGCCGGACAGGGAGTCCTACAATGAGCAGTTCTTC.

J is TRBJ2-3 and V is TRBV12-3 or TRBV12-4; D is uncertain. Trimming pared 5 bases from V and 7 bases from J, leaving 16 bases between. The CDR3 contains 14 residues. DNA of the CDR3: TGTGCCAGCAGTCTTACCGACGCTGGTAATACGCAGTATTTT. Translating it yields CASSLTDAGNTQYF.

This clonotype appeared many times. The chain employs TRBV12-3 or TRBV12-4 and TRBJ2-2; TRBD2 agrees at 8 bases. This CDR3 has 13 residues. V lost 5 bases, J lost 7 bases, and 3 bases stayed unmatched. CDR3 protein: CASSPGTSGELFF. The DNA for the CDR3 is TGTGCCAGCAGTCCCGGGACTAGCGGGGAGCTGTTTTTT.

This clonotype showed up many times. The chain carries TRBV3-1 and TRBJ2-4; the D gene is possibly TRBD1 (6 bases). Per the germline V gene, CDR1 is LGHDT and CDR2 is YNNKEL (reference sequence). CDR3 length: 16 amino acids. V was clipped by 5 bases and J by 4 bases, with 18 bases between them. DNA of the CDR3: TGTGCCAGCAGCTTTTCTGTTGGGGGCAGGAAAAACATTCAGTACTTC. Its protein is CASSFSVGGRKNIQYF.

The chain employs TRBV20-1 and TRBJ2-5, with 9 positions matching TRBD2. The junction had 8 bases not matched to a gene; V was cut back by 1 base and J by 2 bases. This CDR3 contains 16 residues. Germline CDR1 and CDR2: DFQATT and SNEGSKA (reference sequence). CDR3 protein: CSARVMLAGGQETQYF. CDR3 DNA sequence: TGCAGTGCTAGAGTAATGTTGGCGGGAGGGCAAGAGACCCAGTACTTC.

The V gene is TRBV6-1, the J gene TRBJ1-6; 7 bases agree with TRBD1. The CDR3 length is 14 residues. V shed 4 bases, J shed 9 bases, and the junction held 6 bases outside the gene matches. CDR1 is MNHNS and CDR2 is SASEGT in the germline V gene. The CDR3 loop is CASSVQGEGSPLHF. The CDR3 DNA follows: TGTGCCAGCAGTGTTCAGGGGGAAGGTTCACCCCTCCACTTT.

This clonotype showed up many times. This chain joins TRBV3-1 and TRBJ1-1; 7 bases match TRBD1. The trim removed 3 bases at V and 3 bases at J, leaving 4 bases unmatched. The CDR3 has 14 residues. Germline V gene lookup returns CDR1 LGHDT and CDR2 YNNKEL (reference sequence). CDR3 sequence: CASSQYRGHTEAFF. The CDR3 DNA sequence: TGTGCCAGCAGCCAGTACAGGGGCCACACTGAAGCTTTCTTT.

This clonotype was recorded a few times. This chain connects TRBV20-1 to TRBJ2-1; possible D gene TRBD2, 6 bases. Germline lookup yields CDR1 DFQATT and CDR2 SNEGSKA (reference sequence). Trimming took off 5 bases at V and 4 bases at J, with 15 bases between the two ends. The CDR3 sequence is 14 residues long. The CDR3 DNA reads TGCAGTGCTTCTAGCGCCGACAAGTACAATGAGCAGTTCTTC. It yields the protein CSASSADKYNEQFF.

This clonotype was recorded a few times. This rearrangement joins TRBV7-2 to TRBJ2-2, with D maybe TRBD2 (6 bases). The CDR3 is 14 amino acids. Trimming removed 2 bases at V and 9 bases at J, with 13 bases between. Germline lookup yields CDR1 SGHTA and CDR2 FQGNSA. The CDR3 DNA reads as TGTGCCAGCAGCTTACTGCTAGCGAGGCGGGAGCTGTTTTTT. Residues: CASSLLLARRELFF.

The chain couples TRBV12-3 or TRBV12-4 to TRBJ1-5; 7 positions match TRBD1. CDR3 length: 14 residues. V shed 5 bases and J 6 bases; nucleotides not matched to a gene: 7. In DNA form, the CDR3 reads TGTGCCAGCAGTGCCGGGACAGCTGGTCAGCCCCAGCATTTT. It yields the protein CASSAGTAGQPQHF.